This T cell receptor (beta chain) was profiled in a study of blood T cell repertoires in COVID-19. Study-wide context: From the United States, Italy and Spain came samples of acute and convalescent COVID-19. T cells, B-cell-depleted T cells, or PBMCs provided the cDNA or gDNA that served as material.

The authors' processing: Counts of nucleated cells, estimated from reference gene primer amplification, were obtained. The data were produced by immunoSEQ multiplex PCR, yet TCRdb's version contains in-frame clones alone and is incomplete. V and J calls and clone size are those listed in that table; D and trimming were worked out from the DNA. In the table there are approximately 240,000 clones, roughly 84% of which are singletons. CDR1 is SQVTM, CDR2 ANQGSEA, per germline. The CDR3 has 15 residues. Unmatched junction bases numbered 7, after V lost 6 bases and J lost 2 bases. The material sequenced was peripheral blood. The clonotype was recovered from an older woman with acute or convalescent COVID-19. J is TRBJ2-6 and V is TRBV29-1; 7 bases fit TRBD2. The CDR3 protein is CSVLAGRAGANVLTF. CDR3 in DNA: TGCAGCGTCCTGGCGGGGAGGGCTGGGGCCAACGTCCTGACTTTC.